A single sample gave rise to the 23 T cell receptor beta chains below, sequenced in a study of OX40 agonist ivuxolimab in advanced cancers. The protocol was immunoSEQ multiplex PCR, while the TCRdb copy is restricted to in-frame clones and leaves out a portion. The sample includes tens of thousands of clones, about 81% of them seen just once. Sequenced here: CD4+ or CD8+ T cells sorted from blood, sampled in a trial of the OX40 agonist ivuxolimab. These receptors all come from an adult with an advanced solid tumor such as melanoma, head and neck, liver or kidney cancer.

This chain uses TRBV7-2 with TRBJ1-6, with 7 bases aligning to TRBD1. The CDR3 totals 15 residues. From germline, CDR1 is SGHTA and CDR2 FQGNSA. The V segment lost 2 bases and the J segment 6 bases; nucleotides outside the gene matches: 4. The CDR3 nucleotides are TGTGCCAGCAGCTTAACTTCAGGGGGTAATTCACCCCTCCACTTT. It translates to CASSLTSGGNSPLHF.

The J gene is TRBJ2-1, the V gene TRBV28; D may be TRBD2 (6 bases). CDR3 size: 16 residues. V dropped 1 base and J dropped 8 bases, with 18 bases sitting between them. Germline V gene lookup returns CDR1 MDHEN and CDR2 SYDVKM. CDR3 amino acids: CASSLSADYSVDEQFF. The CDR3, as DNA: TGTGCCAGCAGTTTATCTGCGGACTACTCTGTCGATGAGCAGTTCTTC.

In this sample, this clone turned up a few times. The chain joins TRBV19 to TRBJ1-1; D ambiguous. The CDR3 is made up of 15 amino acids. V shed 3 bases and J shed 3 bases, with 14 bases lying between them. CDR1 and CDR2 (germline): LNHDA, SQIVND (reference sequence). Written as DNA, the CDR3 is TGTGCCAGTAGTATTATGGCAGGTGGGGACACTGAAGCTTTCTTT. Protein: CASSIMAGGDTEAFF.

V and J are TRBV7-6 and TRBJ1-4; 7 bases align to TRBD1. V lost 5 bases to trimming and J lost 8 bases; unmatched junction nucleotides: 17. CDR1 and CDR2 from the germline V gene are SGHVS and FNYEAQ. The CDR3 runs 17 residues. The CDR3 nucleotides are TGTGCCAGCAGCCCCCGACAGGGATCGATGTCTGGCGAAAAACTGTTTTTT. Translated, it gives CASSPRQGSMSGEKLFF.

This rearrangement joins TRBV6-1 to TRBJ2-2, with D uncertain. Germline V CDR1 and CDR2: MNHNS, SASEGT. Deletions cut 3 bases from V and 0 bases from J, with 11 bases between. The CDR3 is 16 residues long. This CDR3 is CASSDGRLPNTGELFF. Written as DNA, the CDR3 is TGTGCCAGCAGTGACGGGCGACTGCCGAACACCGGGGAGCTGTTTTTT.

This clone was counted between two and nine times. The chain is built from TRBV5-1 and TRBJ2-3; 8 nucleotides agree with TRBD2. The CDR3 loop spans 14 amino acids. V lost 5 bases to trimming and J lost 7 bases; unmatched junction nucleotides: 9. Germline V gives CDR1 SGHRS, CDR2 YFSETQ. The CDR3 sequence is CASSMSPGGNTQYF. The CDR3, as DNA: TGCGCCAGCAGTATGAGTCCGGGGGGGAATACGCAGTATTTT.

The chain couples TRBV18 to TRBJ1-5; D is perhaps TRBD1 (5 bases). V lost 2 bases to trimming and J lost 5 bases, with 7 bases between them. The CDR3 totals 13 residues. CDR1 KGHSH and CDR2 LQKENI come from the germline V gene. Written as DNA, the CDR3 is TGTGCCAGCTCACCAGACAGTTATCAGCCCCAGCATTTT. This encodes CASSPDSYQPQHF.

The chain employs TRBV4-1 and TRBJ2-2; 9 bases agree with TRBD1. Germline V gene sequence: CDR1 MGHRA, CDR2 YSYEKL. The CDR3 consists of 17 residues. Trimming at V came to 8 bases and at J to 5 bases, leaving 15 bases not matched to a gene. Here the CDR3 DNA reads TGCGCCAGCCGCCCGGACAGGGGAAGAAGTAGGACCGGGGAGCTGTTTTTT. Translated, it gives CASRPDRGRSRTGELFF.

The gene calls are TRBV7-2 and TRBJ2-6; D is ambiguous. This CDR3 comprises 14 residues. Germline V CDR1 and CDR2: SGHTA, FQGNSA. Trimming left V 2 bases short and J 3 bases short, with 5 bases between. CDR3 in DNA: TGTGCCAGCAGCTTAACGGGTGGGGCCAACGTCCTGACTTTC. It specifies CASSLTGGANVLTF. Complete variable domain (other parts from reference TRBV7-2 and TRBJ2-6): GAGVSQSPSNKVTEKGKDVELRCDPISGHTALYWYRQSLGQGLEFLIYFQGNSAPDKSGLPSDRFSAERTGGSVSTLTIQRTQQEDSAVYLCASSLTGGANVLTFGAGSRLTVL.

V usage is TRBV6-6 and J usage is TRBJ1-2; the match to TRBD1 covers 7 bases. The germline V gene encodes CDR1 MNHNY and CDR2 SVGAGI (reference sequence). With V trimmed by 4 bases and J by 4 bases, 3 bases remained unmatched. CDR3 length: 13 residues. The CDR3, as DNA: TGTGCCAGCAGTTTAGGGACAGTCTATGGCTACACCTTC. This encodes CASSLGTVYGYTF.

The chain carries TRBV30 and TRBJ1-6; D gene ambiguous. Per the germline V gene, CDR1 is GTSNPN and CDR2 is SVGIG (reference sequence). Trimming left V 2 bases short and J 0 bases short, with 11 bases between. The CDR3 runs 16 residues. CDR3 sequence (DNA): TGTGCCTGGAGTCTGGCGGAGAGCTCCTATAATTCACCCCTCCACTTT. Residues: CAWSLAESSYNSPLHF.

This chain uses TRBV2 with TRBJ1-4; TRBD1 is a possible D gene (5 bases). The CDR3 spans 13 residues. Germline V gene lookup returns CDR1 SNHLY and CDR2 FYNNEI. Trimming stripped 7 bases from V and 6 bases from J, with 12 bases between. CDR3 in DNA: TGTGCCAGCACCCGGGACGGCGATGAAAAACTGTTTTTT. Protein: CASTRDGDEKLFF.

This clone was seen just once. This chain joins TRBV10-3 and TRBJ2-7, with 8 bases identical to TRBD1. V was pared by 5 bases and J by 3 bases, with 6 bases of the junction left unmatched. CDR3 size: 14 residues. Germline V gives CDR1 ENHRY, CDR2 SYGVKD. For the CDR3, the DNA is TGTGCCATCAGTCAGGGACAGGATGACTACGAGCAGTACTTC. Translated, it gives CAISQGQDDYEQYF.

The V call is TRBV10-3, the J call TRBJ1-1; D uncertain. V lost 6 bases, J lost 0 bases, and 11 bases lay in between. There are 14 residues in the CDR3. The germline V gene encodes CDR1 ENHRY and CDR2 SYGVKD. In DNA, the CDR3 is TGTGCCATCAGGATAGGTGACATGAACACTGAAGCTTTCTTT. Translating it yields CAIRIGDMNTEAFF.

The gene calls are TRBV27 and TRBJ1-5; D is unclear. Per germline, CDR1 MNHEY and CDR2 SMNVEV (reference sequence). Trimming removed 2 bases at V and 3 bases at J, with 11 bases between. There are 15 residues in the CDR3. The CDR3 reads CASSLEAGINQPQHF. The CDR3, as DNA: TGTGCCAGCAGTTTAGAAGCGGGGATCAATCAGCCCCAGCATTTT.

The rearrangement uses TRBV5-1 and TRBJ1-1; D uncertain. This CDR3 has 13 residues. Germline V gene lookup returns CDR1 SGHRS and CDR2 YFSETQ. V lost 0 bases to trimming and J lost 3 bases, with 6 bases between them. DNA of the CDR3: TGCGCCAGCAGCTTGGCTGGGGACACTGAAGCTTTCTTT. As protein: CASSLAGDTEAFF.

The V and J genes are TRBV27 and TRBJ2-5; 8 nucleotides match TRBD1. With 5 bases clipped from V and 4 bases from J, the junction kept 12 bases outside the gene matches. CDR1 and CDR2 from the germline V gene are MNHEY and SMNVEV (reference sequence). The CDR3 is 16 amino acids. The CDR3 loop is CASSTFGRGRRETQYF. The CDR3 DNA reads TGTGCCAGCAGTACCTTCGGCAGGGGGCGTCGAGAGACCCAGTACTTC.

The chain has TRBV5-1 and TRBJ1-2, with 7 positions matching TRBD1. The CDR3 is 16 residues long. V lost 1 base to trimming and J lost 6 bases; unmatched junction nucleotides: 12. The germline gives CDR1 SGHRS, CDR2 YFSETQ. The CDR3 protein is CASSLRTGANSDGYTF. The DNA for the CDR3 is TGCGCCAGCAGCTTGAGGACAGGCGCCAACTCCGATGGCTACACCTTC.

This clone has only a few counts. The chain uses TRBV4-2 and TRBJ1-1; no definite D call. CDR1 is LGHNA, CDR2 YNFKEQ, per germline. The CDR3 contains 13 residues. V lost 0 bases, J lost 5 bases, and 7 bases lay in between. CDR3: CASSQEQRTEAFF. Here the CDR3 DNA reads TGTGCCAGCAGCCAAGAACAGCGTACTGAAGCTTTCTTT.

The rearrangement joins TRBV28 to TRBJ1-1; D remains ambiguous. Trimming removed 2 bases from V and 4 bases from J, with 11 bases in between. The germline gives CDR1 MDHEN, CDR2 SYDVKM. This CDR3 region has 14 residues. CDR3 DNA sequence: TGTGCCAGCAGTTTAGCCGGGCTTAGCACTGAAGCTTTCTTT. Amino acids: CASSLAGLSTEAFF.

V is TRBV19 and J is TRBJ2-3, with 7 positions matching TRBD2. Germline CDR1 and CDR2: LNHDA and SQIVND (reference sequence). The length of the CDR3 is 19 residues. The trim removed 5 bases at V and 1 base at J, leaving 18 bases unmatched. The CDR3 bases are TGTGCCAGTAGTCCCCTTTTAAGAAACGGGGGGATAGGCACAGATACGCAGTATTTT. It is translated as CASSPLLRNGGIGTDTQYF.

This clone was detected only a few times. CDR3 sequence reads: CASSYTSGTGGYFGEKLFF. CDR3 bases: TGTGCCAGCAGCTATACATCCGGGACAGGGGGCTATTTCGGTGAAAAACTGTTTTTT. The chain recombines TRBV5-5 with TRBJ1-4, with 12 nucleotides matching TRBD1. Germline V gene data show CDR1 as SGHKS and CDR2 as YYEKEE (reference sequence). The CDR3 spans 19 residues. V shed 3 bases, J shed 7 bases, and the junction held 16 bases outside the gene matches.

The chain couples TRBV30 to TRBJ2-7, with D unclear. Germline V CDR1 and CDR2: GTSNPN, SVGIG (reference sequence). V lost 3 bases, J lost 4 bases, and 16 bases lay in between. This CDR3 region has 14 residues. CDR3 residues: CAWRGDGFRYEQYF. The CDR3 region has the DNA TGTGCCTGGAGGGGCGACGGGTTCAGGTACGAGCAGTACTTC.